This T cell receptor (beta chain) was obtained from a study of beta chain features in type 1 diabetes. Study observations and caveats: Significant though moderate, a shortening of TCRB CDR3s appeared in all four CD4+ subsets of Type 1 diabetes patients.

Expressed TCRB transcripts were sequenced because the isolated RNA had all been reverse transcribed beforehand. Method: immunoSEQ multiplex PCR; TCRdb's copy keeps in-frame clones and lacks some. The data contain about 260,000 clones, about 20% of them singletons. This CDR3 is built from 15 residues. Per the germline V gene, CDR1 is SGHRS and CDR2 is YFSETQ. V dropped 0 bases and J dropped 7; count of bases not matched to a gene: 7. To note about this clone: The antigen remains undetermined.

Sequencing was performed on naive CD4+ T cells from blood. The source of this sequence is a middle-aged woman with type 1 diabetes. The chain carries TRBV5-1 and TRBJ2-1; 7 nucleotides align to TRBD1. The CDR3 here is CASSLEDRPMNEQFF. The CDR3 bases are TGCGCCAGCAGCTTGGAGGACAGGCCCATGAATGAGCAGTTCTTC. Using reference TRBV5-1 and TRBJ2-1 for the parts outside the CDR3, the full variable domain is KAGVTQTPRYLIKTRGQQVTLSCSPISGHRSVSWYQQTPGQGLQFLFEYFSETQRNKGNFPGRFSGRQFSNSRSEMNVSTLELGDSALYLCASSLEDRPMNEQFFGPGTRLTVL.